This TCR beta chain was observed in a study of OX40 agonist ivuxolimab in advanced cancers. Study-level background: Three dose-escalation patients had partial responses: one with hepatocellular carcinoma and two with cutaneous melanoma. Study-wide points: Determination of antigen specificity was not performed for the expanded peripheral T cells. Relative to CD4+, CD8+ T cells held more expanded clones on average.

Profiled with immunoSEQ multiplex PCR; TCRdb holds only in-frame clones, not every one. Of 60,000 to 85,000 clones listed, about nine tenths are singletons. Concerning this clone: Its target is not known.

CDR3 length equals 15 residues. The germline CDR1 and CDR2 sequences are SNHLY and FYNNEI. The V and J ends lost 6 bases and 0 bases respectively, with 12 bases between them. The source of this sequence is an adult with an advanced solid tumor such as melanoma, head and neck, liver or kidney cancer. The sequencing here drew on CD4+ or CD8+ T cells sorted from blood, taken in a trial of the OX40 agonist ivuxolimab. V is TRBV2 and J is TRBJ1-5, with a possible D match to TRBD1 (5 bases). CDR3 nucleotides: TGTGCCAGCAGGGCGAACAGGAATAGCAATCAGCCCCAGCATTTT. It codes for CASRANRNSNQPQHF.